This TCR beta chain was documented in a study of blood T cell repertoires in COVID-19. Study-level background: Some COVID-19 samples were acute and others convalescent; all came from the United States, Italy and Spain. The analysed material was cDNA or gDNA that came from T cells, B-cell-depleted T cells, or PBMCs.

The CDR3 consists of 15 residues. J lost 3 bases, V lost 2 bases, and 3 bases had no gene match. CDR1 is MNHEY and CDR2 is SVGEGT in the germline V gene. The sample holds one count of this clone. Authors' data handling: Estimates of nucleated cell counts were drawn from the amplification of reference gene primers. TCRdb's table, derived via immunoSEQ multiplex PCR, lists solely in-frame clones and lacks some. The V and J calls and clone size were taken over from that table, and D and trimming were inferred from the DNA. This table holds some 220,000 clones, around 80% found once. Sequences were obtained from peripheral blood. The chain links TRBV6-2 or TRBV6-3 to TRBJ2-1, with 8 positions matching TRBD2. This sequence originates from an older woman who had recovered from COVID-19. The CDR3 loop is CASSYPAGGYNEQFF. CDR3 nucleotide sequence: TGTGCCAGCAGTTACCCGGCGGGGGGCTACAATGAGCAGTTCTTC.